These 27 T cell receptor beta chains were all obtained from the same sample, sequenced in a study of shared clonotypes between healthy human individuals. The table came from immunoSEQ multiplex PCR; TCRdb's copy has only in-frame clones and leaves some out. This table has around 2,000,000 clones, 85% to 95% appearing once. Sequencing input: naive CD4+ T cells sorted from blood. Subset indicated: CD45RA+ positively selected. Receptors were obtained from a man between 18 and 35 years old in good health.

This clone was seen once. The chain links TRBV5-1 to TRBJ1-2, with D possibly TRBD1 on 5 matching bases. CDR1 is SGHRS, CDR2 YFSETQ, per germline. This CDR3 spans 16 amino acids. Trimming cost V 1 base and J 1 base, with 14 bases left between them. As DNA, the CDR3 is TGCGCCAGCAGCTTGACTGGTCCCCAGGGTAACTATGGCTACACCTTC. The encoded protein is CASSLTGPQGNYGYTF.

The V gene is TRBV5-4, the J gene TRBJ2-3; D may match TRBD1 or TRBD2 (5 bases each). CDR1 is SGHNT, CDR2 YYREEE, per germline (reference sequence). This CDR3 spans 15 amino acids. Trimming removed 6 bases from V and 2 bases from J, with 16 bases in between. The CDR3 loop is CASTVGGINTDTQYF. The CDR3 DNA is TGTGCCAGCACCGTTGGGGGAATAAACACAGATACGCAGTATTTT.

The chain is built from TRBV6-1 and TRBJ2-7, with 10 nucleotides matching TRBD1. This CDR3 spans 15 amino acids. V was clipped by 10 bases and J by 4 bases; unmatched bases: 13. CDR1 and CDR2 from the germline V gene are MNHNS and SASEGT. The CDR3 region has the DNA TGTGCCACATATCAGACAGGGGGCCGTTCGTACGAGCAGTACTTC. As protein: CATYQTGGRSYEQYF.

The chain joins TRBV7-9 to TRBJ2-6; D not certain. The V end was cut by 6 bases, the J end by 0 bases, with 12 bases between. CDR3 length equals 16 residues. Germline loops: CDR1 SEHNR, CDR2 FQNEAQ (reference sequence). The CDR3 region is CASRVPGGSGANVLTF. The CDR3 DNA follows: TGTGCCAGCAGGGTGCCGGGCGGCTCTGGGGCCAACGTCCTGACTTTC.

The chain joins TRBV18 to TRBJ2-7; 7 nucleotides align to TRBD2. Unmatched junction bases numbered 3, after V lost 2 bases and J lost 2 bases. This CDR3 spans 14 amino acids. Germline assignment: CDR1 KGHSH and CDR2 LQKENI. DNA of the CDR3: TGTGCCAGCTCACCAAGGACTAGAACCTACGAGCAGTACTTC. It specifies CASSPRTRTYEQYF.

This rearrangement joins TRBV6-5 to TRBJ2-7; a weak D match, TRBD2 (6 bases). This CDR3 comprises 14 residues. Trimming left V 4 bases short and J 3 bases short, with 13 bases between. Germline V gene lookup returns CDR1 MNHEY and CDR2 SVGAGI. Here the CDR3 DNA reads TGTGCCAGCAGTTCCCCGGGACTTGGCTACGAGCAGTACTTC. It specifies CASSSPGLGYEQYF.

This clone was counted a single time. The rearrangement joins TRBV9 to TRBJ2-2, with D unresolved. The CDR3 consists of 16 residues. CDR1 SGDLS and CDR2 YYNGEE come from the germline V gene. The germline V and J ends were trimmed by 0 bases and 0 bases, with 9 bases remaining between them. The CDR3 spells CASSVVATPNTGELFF. DNA for the CDR3: TGTGCCAGCAGCGTAGTTGCGACACCGAACACCGGGGAGCTGTTTTTT.

The chain combines TRBV5-1 with TRBJ1-2, with 7 nucleotides matching TRBD1. From germline, CDR1 is SGHRS and CDR2 YFSETQ. The CDR3 is made up of 14 amino acids. V dropped 5 bases and J dropped 3; count of bases not matched to a gene: 7. The DNA of the CDR3 is TGCGCCAGCAGGGCCGGACAGGAGGACTATGGCTACACCTTC. Translated, it gives CASRAGQEDYGYTF.

V gene TRBV2 combines with J gene TRBJ2-5; D unresolved. V was clipped by 7 bases and J by 2 bases, with 8 bases between them. CDR1 SNHLY and CDR2 FYNNEI come from the germline V gene. The CDR3 loop spans 12 amino acids. The CDR3 region has the DNA TGTGCCAGCACAGCTTATCAAGAGACCCAGTACTTC. This codes for CASTAYQETQYF. Combining the CDR3 with reference TRBV2 and TRBJ2-5 gives the whole variable domain EPEVTQTPSHQVTQMGQEVILRCVPISNHLYFYWYRQILGQKVEFLVSFYNNEISEKSEIFDDQFSVERPDGSNFTLKIRSTKLEDSAMYFCASTAYQETQYFGPGTRLLVL.

CDR3 bases: TGTGCCAGCTCAGGGACAGACTATAATTCACCCCTCCACTTT. Its translation: CASSGTDYNSPLHF. The V gene is TRBV18, the J gene TRBJ1-6; 7 bases line up with TRBD1. There are 14 residues in the CDR3. Germline V lookup: CDR1 KGHSH, CDR2 LQKENI. The V segment lost 5 bases and the J segment 3 bases; nucleotides outside the gene matches: 1.

In its sample, this clone was seen a few times. This sample includes further DNA sequences coding for the same CDR3. This rearrangement joins TRBV5-1 to TRBJ1-1; D is unresolved. The V gene's germline CDR1 is SGHRS and CDR2 YFSETQ. The V and J ends lost 3 bases and 2 bases respectively, with 2 bases between them. The CDR3 runs 11 residues. The CDR3 sequence is CASSSNTEAFF. The CDR3 DNA reads TGCGCCAGCAGCTCCAACACTGAAGCTTTCTTT.

Comment on this clone: The same CDR3 also results from other DNA sequences found in this sample. The rearrangement uses TRBV6-1 and TRBJ2-5; D perhaps matches TRBD1 (5 bases). V was shortened by 6 bases and J by 3 bases, with 8 bases between the two germline ends. The CDR3 length is 12 residues. Germline assignment: CDR1 MNHNS and CDR2 SASEGT. The CDR3 nucleotides read TGTGCCAGCAGCAGACAGAAAGAGACCCAGTACTTC. Its protein is CASSRQKETQYF.

The chain carries TRBV25-1 and TRBJ2-7, with no clear D. V was trimmed by 2 bases and J by 3 bases, leaving 5 bases between them. The CDR3 covers 12 residues. The germline V gene encodes CDR1 MGHDK and CDR2 SYGVNS. CDR3 in amino acids: CASSETFYEQYF. The CDR3 coding sequence is TGTGCCAGCAGTGAAACCTTCTACGAGCAGTACTTC.

The chain employs TRBV28 and TRBJ1-1; 8 bases fit TRBD1. V shed 4 bases, J shed 11 bases, and the junction held 18 bases outside the gene matches. This CDR3 has 16 residues. Germline-derived CDR1 and CDR2 are MDHEN and SYDVKM. The CDR3 DNA sequence: TGTGCCAGCAGTTACCGGACAGGGAAAAGGGAGGTGGGGGCTTTCTTT. Translated, it gives CASSYRTGKREVGAFF.

As regards this clone: This same CDR3 is encoded by further DNA sequences in the sample. V and J are TRBV7-2 and TRBJ2-1; D may be TRBD2 (5 bases). V was cut by 5 bases and J by 0 bases, with 11 bases left in between. Germline V gives CDR1 SGHTA, CDR2 FQGNSA. The CDR3 loop spans 15 amino acids. The CDR3 sequence is CASSLTGSSYNEQFF. CDR3 DNA: TGTGCCAGCAGCCTGACGGGGAGCTCCTACAATGAGCAGTTCTTC. Combining the CDR3 with reference TRBV7-2 and TRBJ2-1 gives the whole variable domain GAGVSQSPSNKVTEKGKDVELRCDPISGHTALYWYRQSLGQGLEFLIYFQGNSAPDKSGLPSDRFSAERTGGSVSTLTIQRTQQEDSAVYLCASSLTGSSYNEQFFGPGTRLTVL.

The J gene is TRBJ1-1, the V gene TRBV28; TRBD1 might be the D (5 bases). Trimming took off 6 bases at V and 0 bases at J, with 8 bases between the two ends. The CDR3 runs to 13 residues. Per the germline V gene, CDR1 is MDHEN and CDR2 is SYDVKM. The CDR3: CASRDTLNTEAFF. The DNA for the CDR3 is TGTGCCAGCAGGGACACTTTGAACACTGAAGCTTTCTTT. Supplemented by reference TRBV28 and TRBJ1-1, the full variable domain reads DVKVTQSSRYLVKRTGEKVFLECVQDMDHENMFWYRQDPGLGLRLIYFSYDVKMKEKGDIPEGYSVSREKKERFSLILESASTNQTSMYLCASRDTLNTEAFFGQGTRLTVV.

V and J are TRBV30 and TRBJ1-2; D unclear. The CDR3 is made up of 11 amino acids. V was pared by 2 bases and J by 5 bases, with 6 bases between. CDR1 is GTSNPN, CDR2 SVGIG, per germline (reference sequence). This chain's CDR3 is CAWSLSYGYTF. For the CDR3, the DNA is TGTGCCTGGAGTTTGAGTTATGGCTACACCTTC. The variable domain in full, completed from reference TRBV30 and TRBJ1-2, reads SQTIHQWPATLVQPVGSPLSLECTVEGTSNPNLYWYRQAAGRGLQLLFYSVGIGQISSEVPQNLSASRPQDRQFILSSKKLLLSDSGFYLCAWSLSYGYTFGSGTRLTVV.

The chain has TRBV2 and TRBJ2-5; 8 bases agree with TRBD2. Germline CDR1 and CDR2: SNHLY and FYNNEI. This CDR3 comprises 14 residues. After removal of 5 bases from V and 3 bases from J, the junction contained 5 bases not matched to a gene. This chain's CDR3 is CASSLSGAKETQYF. The CDR3 nucleotides are TGTGCCAGCAGTCTTAGCGGGGCGAAAGAGACCCAGTACTTC.

The V gene is TRBV18, the J gene TRBJ1-1, with D possibly being TRBD1 (6 bases). There are 13 residues in the CDR3. Germline assignment: CDR1 KGHSH and CDR2 LQKENI. Trimming cost V 3 bases and J 11 bases, with 16 bases left between them. CDR3 nucleotides: TGTGCCAGCTCACCGACACCAGGGGTACGGGCTTTCTTT. This encodes CASSPTPGVRAFF. Together with reference TRBV18 and TRBJ1-1, the CDR3 gives the full variable domain: NAGVMQNPRHLVRRRGQEARLRCSPMKGHSHVYWYRQLPEEGLKFMVYLQKENIIDESGMPKERFSAEFPKEGPSILRIQQVVRGDSAAYFCASSPTPGVRAFFGQGTRLTVV.

The gene calls are TRBV25-1 and TRBJ2-5; D is perhaps TRBD1 (7 bases). CDR3 size: 15 residues. Looked up from germline, CDR1 is MGHDK and CDR2 is SYGVNS. The germline V and J ends were trimmed by 3 bases and 5 bases, with 16 bases remaining between them. Written as DNA, the CDR3 is TGTGCCAGCAGTGACCCCGCGACAGGGAGGGAGACCCAGTACTTC. Amino acids: CASSDPATGRETQYF.

The CDR3 loop is CASSSGLAPDEQYF. CDR3 DNA: TGCGCCAGCAGCTCCGGACTAGCACCAGACGAGCAGTACTTC. The rearrangement joins TRBV5-1 to TRBJ2-7; TRBD2 aligns across 8 bases. The CDR3 contains 14 residues. The V gene's germline CDR1 is SGHRS and CDR2 YFSETQ. Trimming removed 3 bases from V and 5 bases from J; junction bases left unmatched: 7.

In the case of this clone: Other DNA variants within this sample encode the same CDR3. The rearrangement joins TRBV7-9 to TRBJ2-1; no clear D. The germline V gene has CDR1 SEHNR and CDR2 FQNEAQ (reference sequence). Trimming took 5 bases from V and 6 from J, leaving 8 bases between them. The CDR3 is 12 amino acids. The CDR3 loop reads CASSPRANEQFF. For the CDR3, the DNA is TGTGCCAGCAGCCCTAGGGCCAATGAGCAGTTCTTC.

This clone was seen a single time. V and J are TRBV5-6 and TRBJ2-2; 8 bases are shared with TRBD1. The CDR3 covers 15 residues. After removal of 5 bases from V and 6 bases from J, the junction contained 9 bases not matched to a gene. Germline values: CDR1 SGHDT, CDR2 YYEEEE. CDR3 region: CASRSTGVVPGELFF. The CDR3, as DNA: TGTGCCAGCAGGTCGACAGGGGTAGTCCCCGGGGAGCTGTTTTTT.

The chain combines TRBV5-1 with TRBJ1-1; D ambiguous. The V end lost 4 bases, the J end lost 2 bases, and 18 bases lay between the germline ends. Germline lookup yields CDR1 SGHRS and CDR2 YFSETQ. The CDR3 runs to 16 residues. CDR3 in amino acids: CASSPKPQIGNTEAFF. The DNA for the CDR3 is TGCGCCAGCAGCCCAAAGCCACAGATTGGTAACACTGAAGCTTTCTTT. The entire variable domain, with the rest obtained from reference TRBV5-1 and TRBJ1-1, is as follows: KAGVTQTPRYLIKTRGQQVTLSCSPISGHRSVSWYQQTPGQGLQFLFEYFSETQRNKGNFPGRFSGRQFSNSRSEMNVSTLELGDSALYLCASSPKPQIGNTEAFFGQGTRLTVV.

The chain links TRBV5-1 to TRBJ1-1, with 8 bases identical to TRBD1. Germline CDR1 reads SGHRS; CDR2 reads YFSETQ. J gave up 2 bases and V 7 bases, and 4 bases lay outside the gene matches. The CDR3 sequence is 13 residues long. The CDR3 loop is CASHGQGNTEAFF. The CDR3 region has the DNA TGCGCCAGCCACGGACAGGGTAACACTGAAGCTTTCTTT. Full variable domain (outside the CDR3, taken from reference TRBV5-1 and TRBJ1-1): KAGVTQTPRYLIKTRGQQVTLSCSPISGHRSVSWYQQTPGQGLQFLFEYFSETQRNKGNFPGRFSGRQFSNSRSEMNVSTLELGDSALYLCASHGQGNTEAFFGQGTRLTVV.

The chain uses TRBV27 and TRBJ1-5; D gene uncertain. Trimming cost V 7 bases and J 0 bases, with 10 bases left between them. This CDR3 is built from 14 residues. Germline V gene sequence: CDR1 MNHEY, CDR2 SMNVEV (reference sequence). CDR3 amino acids: CASTPRDSNQPQHF. CDR3 DNA: TGTGCCAGCACCCCGAGGGATAGCAATCAGCCCCAGCATTTT.

This chain connects TRBV6-6 to TRBJ1-1; 8 bases are a match to TRBD1. CDR3 length equals 14 residues. The ends lost 4 bases at V and 0 bases at J; junction bases unmatched: 1. Per the germline V gene, CDR1 is MNHNY and CDR2 is SVGAGI (reference sequence). In DNA form, the CDR3 reads TGTGCCAGCAGTTGGACAGGGCTGAACACTGAAGCTTTCTTT. Translating it yields CASSWTGLNTEAFF.